These 5 T cell receptor beta chains share one sample of origin, sequenced in a study of beta chain features in type 1 diabetes. The whole isolated RNA underwent reverse transcription, so sequencing captured expressed TCRB transcripts. The protocol was immunoSEQ multiplex PCR, while the TCRdb copy is restricted to in-frame clones and leaves out a portion. The sample records around 500,000 clones, approximately 31% being singletons. Sequencing used naive CD4+ T cells from blood. Receptors were obtained from a man younger than 30 in good health.

This clone was observed a few times. The chain uses TRBV29-1 and TRBJ2-6; the D is unclear. Germline-derived CDR1 and CDR2 are SQVTM and ANQGSEA. Trimming took off 2 bases at V and 1 base at J, with 6 bases between the two ends. This CDR3 is 14 amino acids long. CDR3 bases: TGCAGCGTTGAACACGAGTCTGGGGCCAACGTCCTGACTTTC. It yields the protein CSVEHESGANVLTF.

The rearrangement uses TRBV9 and TRBJ2-7; D unresolved. V lost 0 bases, J lost 5 bases, and 9 bases lay in between. Looked up from germline, CDR1 is SGDLS and CDR2 is YYNGEE. CDR3 length equals 13 residues. The CDR3 region has the DNA TGTGCCAGCAGCGTAGAAGGGTCCAACGAGCAGTACTTC. Protein sequence: CASSVEGSNEQYF.

In this sample, this clone turned up a few times. The chain links TRBV29-1 to TRBJ1-1; TRBD1 aligns across 9 bases. The germline CDR1 and CDR2 sequences are SQVTM and ANQGSEA. The CDR3 loop spans 14 amino acids. The V segment lost 1 base and the J segment 4 bases; nucleotides outside the gene matches: 4. Written as DNA, the CDR3 is TGCAGCGTTGAAGCGACAGGGGGAGGCACTGAAGCTTTCTTT. This gives the protein CSVEATGGGTEAFF.

The chain carries TRBV2 and TRBJ2-7; the D is unclear. This CDR3 region has 12 residues. CDR1 is SNHLY, CDR2 FYNNEI, per germline. The ends were cut back, 4 bases at V and 1 base at J, with 5 bases in the middle. The CDR3 DNA follows: TGTGCCAGCAGTGGATTATCCTACGAGCAGTACTTC. Residues: CASSGLSYEQYF.

This clone occurred a few times. The rearrangement uses TRBV7-2 and TRBJ2-2; D remains ambiguous. Trimming left V 2 bases short and J 7 bases short, with 5 bases between. The CDR3 consists of 12 residues. Germline CDR1 reads SGHTA; CDR2 reads FQGNSA. For the CDR3, the DNA is TGTGCCAGCAGCTTACAGGTCGGGGAGCTGTTTTTT. Translating it yields CASSLQVGELFF.